These 18 T cell receptor beta chains were sequenced from one sample in a study of blood T cell repertoires in COVID-19. Using immunoSEQ multiplex PCR, the repertoire was profiled, and TCRdb retains in-frame clones only, with some absent. The data hold some 20,000 clones, with approximately 89% observed a single time. Sample: peripheral blood. The receptors stem from a human donor in a cohort sampled during active COVID-19.

The rearrangement links TRBV6-4 to TRBJ1-1; D is perhaps TRBD1 (6 bases). V shed 6 bases and J shed 4 bases, with 15 bases lying between them. CDR3 length equals 14 residues. Germline V CDR1 and CDR2: MRHNA, SNTAGT. The CDR3, as DNA: TGTGCCAGCAGCGAACAGGGCGGGAGCACTGAAGCTTTCTTT. It is translated as CASSEQGGSTEAFF.

Only one count was recorded for this clone. The V gene is TRBV10-2, the J gene TRBJ2-1; TRBD2 matches 7 bases. The CDR3 extends over 15 amino acids. Trimming cost V 4 bases and J 10 bases; bases outside gene matches: 13. Germline V gene sequence: CDR1 WSHSY, CDR2 SAAADI. As DNA, the CDR3 is TGCGCCAGCAGTGGTGGGGTTGCGGGGCGGGGGGAGCAGTTCTTC. Translating gives CASSGGVAGRGEQFF.

The chain uses TRBV5-1 and TRBJ1-2; 7 nucleotides align to TRBD1. Trimming at V came to 0 bases and at J to 7 bases, leaving 24 bases not matched to a gene. Germline assignment: CDR1 SGHRS and CDR2 YFSETQ. The CDR3 spans 20 residues. CDR3 nucleotides: TGCGCCAGCAGCTTGGGGGGGACAGTGCTAACTAGTTTGGATGGCCCTGGCTACACCTTC. Encoded protein: CASSLGGTVLTSLDGPGYTF.

V usage is TRBV2 and J usage is TRBJ1-1; TRBD1 matches at 8 bases. Germline CDR1 and CDR2: SNHLY and FYNNEI. The V and J ends lost 5 bases and 6 bases, in that order; junction bases with no gene match: 11. The length of the CDR3 is 15 residues. As DNA, the CDR3 is TGTGCCAGCAGTACCCAGGGGGCGCGGGGGCCTGAAGCTTTCTTT. The encoded protein is CASSTQGARGPEAFF.

The chain links TRBV24-1 to TRBJ2-3, with D uncertain. Germline CDR1 reads KGHDR; CDR2 reads SFDVKD. The length of the CDR3 is 13 residues. V dropped 4 bases and J dropped 2 bases, with 6 bases sitting between them. CDR3 coding DNA: TGTGCCACCAGTGACCCAGACACAGATACGCAGTATTTT. This sequence encodes CATSDPDTDTQYF.

This chain connects TRBV5-4 to TRBJ2-5, with 13 bases that match TRBD2. The germline V gene has CDR1 SGHNT and CDR2 YYREEE (reference sequence). V dropped 3 bases and J dropped 5; count of bases not matched to a gene: 1. CDR3 size: 14 residues. For the CDR3, the DNA is TGTGCCAGCAGCTGGACTAGCGGGAGTGAGACCCAGTACTTC. Amino acids: CASSWTSGSETQYF. The variable domain in full, with the rest retrieved from reference TRBV5-4 and TRBJ2-5, is ETGVTQSPTHLIKTRGQQVTLRCSSQSGHNTVSWYQQALGQGPQFIFQYYREEENGRGNFPPRFSGLQFPNYSSELNVNALELDDSALYLCASSWTSGSETQYFGPGTRLLVL.

This clone has just a few counts. The gene calls are TRBV18 and TRBJ2-5; possible D gene TRBD1, 5 bases. Trimming stripped 3 bases from V and 3 bases from J, with 8 bases between. Per the germline V gene, CDR1 is KGHSH and CDR2 is LQKENI. This CDR3 has 13 residues. DNA of the CDR3: TGTGCCAGCTCACCGATCAGGGAAGAGACCCAGTACTTC. Protein sequence: CASSPIREETQYF.

Comments on this clone: Other DNA sequences in the sample encode the same CDR3. The chain links TRBV7-3 to TRBJ1-2; possibly TRBD1 for D (6 bases). Between the trimmed V and J ends, which lost 4 bases and 8 bases, there was a span of 14 bases. The germline gives CDR1 SGHTA, CDR2 FQGTGA. The CDR3 contains 13 residues. The CDR3 loop is CASSSLGGGGYTF. The CDR3 region has the DNA TGTGCCAGCAGCTCTCTGGGGGGGGGCGGCTACACCTTC.

The rearrangement joins TRBV5-1 to TRBJ1-1, with TRBD1 as a possible D gene (5 bases). Trimming left V 1 base short and J 11 bases short, with 15 bases between. This CDR3 has 13 amino acids. CDR1 is SGHRS and CDR2 is YFSETQ in the germline V gene. In nucleotides, the CDR3 is TGCGCCAGCAGCTTGAAGAGTGACAGCAGGGCTTTCTTT. Its protein product is CASSLKSDSRAFF. The full variable domain, completed using reference TRBV5-1 and TRBJ1-1, is KAGVTQTPRYLIKTRGQQVTLSCSPISGHRSVSWYQQTPGQGLQFLFEYFSETQRNKGNFPGRFSGRQFSNSRSEMNVSTLELGDSALYLCASSLKSDSRAFFGQGTRLTVV.

The chain uses TRBV27 and TRBJ1-2; 8 nucleotides line up with TRBD1. The CDR3 runs to 14 residues. V trimming: 3 bases; J trimming: 0 bases; junction bases outside the gene matches: 0. The germline V gene encodes CDR1 MNHEY and CDR2 SMNVEV (reference sequence). CDR3 amino acids: CASSLDRANYGYTF. The CDR3 DNA reads as TGTGCCAGCAGTTTGGACAGGGCTAACTATGGCTACACCTTC.

V usage is TRBV5-4 and J usage is TRBJ2-2, with 7 bases identical to TRBD2. CDR1 SGHNT and CDR2 YYREEE come from the germline V gene (reference sequence). This CDR3 is built from 13 residues. V was clipped by 5 bases and J by 4 bases; unmatched bases: 2. As DNA, the CDR3 is TGTGCCAGCAGTCGCGGGGGCACCGGGGAGCTGTTTTTT. Translated: CASSRGGTGELFF.

The chain joins TRBV28 to TRBJ2-1, with TRBD1 matching 7 bases. CDR1 is MDHEN, CDR2 SYDVKM, per germline. Trimming at V came to 5 bases and at J to 7 bases, leaving 14 bases not matched to a gene. The CDR3 consists of 16 residues. CDR3 DNA sequence: TGTGCCAGCAGTGCCATTGGGACAGCCAAAAGGAATGAGCAGTTCTTC. This sequence encodes CASSAIGTAKRNEQFF. Supplemented by reference TRBV28 and TRBJ2-1, the full variable domain reads DVKVTQSSRYLVKRTGEKVFLECVQDMDHENMFWYRQDPGLGLRLIYFSYDVKMKEKGDIPEGYSVSREKKERFSLILESASTNQTSMYLCASSAIGTAKRNEQFFGPGTRLTVL.

The chain employs TRBV7-3 and TRBJ2-1, with 7 bases identical to TRBD2. Germline CDR1 reads SGHTA; CDR2 reads FQGTGA. V shed 5 bases and J 4 bases; nucleotides not matched to a gene: 5. The CDR3 loop spans 14 amino acids. This CDR3 is CASSTGGLYNEQFF. CDR3 coding DNA: TGTGCCAGCAGCACCGGGGGACTATACAATGAGCAGTTCTTC.

J is TRBJ2-7 and V is TRBV30; no definite D call. Germline V gene data show CDR1 as GTSNPN and CDR2 as SVGIG (reference sequence). V was clipped by 6 bases and J by 0 bases, with 15 bases between them. The CDR3 length is 14 residues. The DNA of the CDR3 is TGTGCCTGCCAAACCCTCCCGAGCTCCTACGAGCAGTACTTC. It yields the protein CACQTLPSSYEQYF.

The chain is built from TRBV5-1 and TRBJ2-1; 9 bases align to TRBD1. The V segment lost 7 bases and the J segment 0 bases; nucleotides outside the gene matches: 5. CDR3 length: 15 amino acids. Per germline, CDR1 SGHRS and CDR2 YFSETQ. The CDR3 sequence: CASGEQGASYNEQFF. For the CDR3, the DNA is TGCGCCAGCGGGGAACAGGGGGCCTCCTACAATGAGCAGTTCTTC. Full variable domain (rest looked up from reference TRBV5-1 and TRBJ2-1): KAGVTQTPRYLIKTRGQQVTLSCSPISGHRSVSWYQQTPGQGLQFLFEYFSETQRNKGNFPGRFSGRQFSNSRSEMNVSTLELGDSALYLCASGEQGASYNEQFFGPGTRLTVL.

The chain is built from TRBV29-1 and TRBJ2-5; TRBD2 agrees at 8 bases. Germline V gene data show CDR1 as SQVTM and CDR2 as ANQGSEA. V shed 0 bases, J shed 4 bases, and the junction held 1 base outside the gene matches. This CDR3 contains 13 residues. As DNA, the CDR3 is TGCAGCGTTGAAGAACTAGCGGCAGAGACCCAGTACTTC. Protein product: CSVEELAAETQYF.

The chain employs TRBV5-1 and TRBJ1-4; 7 bases map to TRBD1. V shed 4 bases and J 4 bases; nucleotides not matched to a gene: 4. There are 14 residues in the CDR3. In germline, CDR1 is SGHRS, CDR2 YFSETQ. The CDR3 DNA follows: TGCGCCAGCAGCCTACAGGGGAATAATGAAAAACTGTTTTTT. Translating gives CASSLQGNNEKLFF.

The chain carries TRBV5-4 and TRBJ2-3; TRBD2 agrees at 11 bases. The CDR3 runs 15 residues. The trim removed 7 bases at V and 1 base at J, leaving 5 bases unmatched. Germline V lookup: CDR1 SGHNT, CDR2 YYREEE (reference sequence). The CDR3 nucleotides read TGTGCCAGCGCTATAGCGGGGGGGGGCACAGATACGCAGTATTTT. Residues: CASAIAGGGTDTQYF.